These 8 T cell receptor beta chains share one sample of origin, sequenced in a study of blood T cell repertoires in COVID-19. The protocol was immunoSEQ multiplex PCR, while the TCRdb copy is restricted to in-frame clones and leaves out a portion. The profile shows approximately 60,000 clones, roughly 80% of them singletons. Sequenced input: peripheral blood. These receptor sequences come from a woman of 80 years or more with active or convalescent COVID-19.

The chain carries TRBV29-1 and TRBJ1-6; the match to TRBD1 covers 7 bases. Germline V gives CDR1 SQVTM, CDR2 ANQGSEA. J gave up 8 bases and V 4 bases, and 5 bases lay outside the gene matches. The CDR3 consists of 13 residues. The CDR3 sequence is CSVGRGPDSPLHF. The DNA of the CDR3 is TGCAGCGTTGGGAGGGGGCCGGATTCACCCCTCCACTTT.

V gene TRBV4-1 combines with J gene TRBJ2-7; D is unresolved. V lost 4 bases and J 2 bases, leaving 12 bases between the germline ends. The V gene's germline CDR1 is MGHRA and CDR2 YSYEKL. The CDR3 is made up of 14 amino acids. DNA for the CDR3: TGCGCCAGCAGCCCCCTTTGGCCGACCTACGAGCAGTACTTC. Its protein product is CASSPLWPTYEQYF.

The chain uses TRBV6-6 and TRBJ1-2; no clear D. Looked up from germline, CDR1 is MNHNY and CDR2 is SVGAGI (reference sequence). This CDR3 spans 17 amino acids. The ends were cut back, 5 bases at V and 7 bases at J, with 26 bases in the middle. The CDR3 spells CASSPSAREVIRSGYTF. The CDR3 DNA follows: TGTGCCAGCAGTCCGAGTGCCCGGGAGGTAATTCGGTCTGGCTACACCTTC.

CDR3 amino acids: CASSESKPPRGEAFF. In DNA form, the CDR3 reads TGCGCCAGCAGTGAGTCGAAACCCCCCAGGGGTGAAGCTTTCTTT. This chain connects TRBV10-2 to TRBJ1-1, with D perhaps TRBD1 (6 bases). V lost 0 bases to trimming and J lost 7 bases, with 15 bases between them. The germline V gene encodes CDR1 WSHSY and CDR2 SAAADI. This CDR3 has 15 residues.

The chain couples TRBV5-1 to TRBJ1-4; D unclear. V was trimmed by 5 bases and J by 5 bases, leaving 13 bases between them. CDR3 length: 14 residues. CDR1 is SGHRS, CDR2 YFSETQ, per germline. CDR3 amino acids: CASRVRQQNEKLFF. Here the CDR3 DNA reads TGCGCCAGCAGAGTCAGGCAGCAAAATGAAAAACTGTTTTTT.

This clone was recorded a few times. The V and J genes are TRBV12-5 and TRBJ1-4; 7 bases align to TRBD1. The CDR3 is made up of 14 amino acids. Germline V gives CDR1 LGHNT, CDR2 FRNRAP. V lost 1 base and J lost 6; bases outside the gene matches: 2. The CDR3, as DNA: TGTGCTAGTGGTTTGGGACAGGGAGATGAAAAACTGTTTTTT. Translating it yields CASGLGQGDEKLFF.

The rearrangement uses TRBV29-1 and TRBJ1-3; D might be TRBD1 (5 bases). CDR1 SQVTM and CDR2 ANQGSEA come from the germline V gene. This CDR3 has 14 residues. Between the trimmed V and J ends, which lost 3 bases and 5 bases, there was a span of 14 bases. CDR3 nucleotides: TGCAGCGTTGACCCGGACAAGGAAAGAAACACCATATATTTT. Translated: CSVDPDKERNTIYF.

This clone came up many times. J is TRBJ1-1 and V is TRBV6-5, with D unclear. Trimming took off 7 bases at V and 0 bases at J, with 9 bases between the two ends. Germline assignment: CDR1 MNHEY and CDR2 SVGAGI. CDR3 length: 13 amino acids. In DNA form, the CDR3 reads TGTGCCAGCAAGTTTGCAGTGAACACTGAAGCTTTCTTT. Its protein product is CASKFAVNTEAFF.